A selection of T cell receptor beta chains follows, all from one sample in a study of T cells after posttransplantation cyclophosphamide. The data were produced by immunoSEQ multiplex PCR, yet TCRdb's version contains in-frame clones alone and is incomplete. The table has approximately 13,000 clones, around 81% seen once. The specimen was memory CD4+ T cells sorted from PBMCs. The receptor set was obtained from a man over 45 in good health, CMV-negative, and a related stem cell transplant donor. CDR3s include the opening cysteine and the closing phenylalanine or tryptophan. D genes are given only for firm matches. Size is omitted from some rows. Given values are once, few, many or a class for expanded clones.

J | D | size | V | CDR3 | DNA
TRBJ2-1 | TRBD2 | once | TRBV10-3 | CAIGRLAGVDNEQFF | TGTGCCATCGGAAGACTAGCGGGAGTCGACAATGAGCAGTTCTTC
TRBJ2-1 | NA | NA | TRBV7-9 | CASSPGTPVFIYNEQFF | TGTGCCAGCAGCCCGGGGACACCAGTCTTTATTTACAATGAGCAGTTCTTC
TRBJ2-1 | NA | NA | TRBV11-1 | CASSFWQGNEQFF | TGTGCCAGCAGCTTTTGGCAGGGCAATGAGCAGTTCTTC
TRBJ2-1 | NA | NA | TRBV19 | CASSTLMVQEQFF | TGTGCCAGTAGTACTCTGATGGTGCAGGAGCAGTTCTTC
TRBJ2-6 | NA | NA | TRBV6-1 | CASSEETLGISGANVLTF | TGTGCCAGCAGTGAAGAGACCCTCGGGATCTCTGGGGCCAACGTCCTGACTTTC
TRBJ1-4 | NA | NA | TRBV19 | CASSSQATNEKLFF | TGTGCCAGTAGCTCACAGGCAACTAATGAAAAACTGTTTTTT
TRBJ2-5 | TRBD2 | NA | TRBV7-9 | CASSSSGAETQYF | TGTGCCAGCAGCTCTAGCGGGGCAGAGACCCAGTACTTC
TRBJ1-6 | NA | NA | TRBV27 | CASSLSKATYNSPLHF | TGTGCCAGCAGCCTTTCAAAAGCTACCTATAATTCACCCCTCCACTTT
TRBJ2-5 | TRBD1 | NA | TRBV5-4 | CASSSLSGGQETQYF | TGTGCCAGCAGCTCGCTATCAGGGGGTCAAGAGACCCAGTACTTC
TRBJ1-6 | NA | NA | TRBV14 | CASSHSSYNSPLHF | TGTGCCAGCAGCCATAGCTCCTATAATTCACCCCTCCACTTT
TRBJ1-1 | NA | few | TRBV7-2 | CASSFGAGTEAFF | TGTGCCAGCAGCTTTGGAGCCGGGACTGAAGCTTTCTTT
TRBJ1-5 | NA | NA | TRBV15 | CATSRTGNYQPQHF | TGTGCCACCAGCAGGACAGGTAACTATCAGCCCCAGCATTTT
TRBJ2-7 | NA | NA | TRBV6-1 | CASSRDIFYEQYF | TGTGCCAGCAGTCGGGACATTTTCTACGAGCAGTACTTC
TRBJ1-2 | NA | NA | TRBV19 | CASQPGKPYGYTF | TGTGCCAGTCAGCCGGGGAAACCCTATGGCTACACCTTC
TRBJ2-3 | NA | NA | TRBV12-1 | CASSNRGPDTQYF | TGTGCCAGCAGCAACAGGGGCCCAGATACGCAGTATTTT
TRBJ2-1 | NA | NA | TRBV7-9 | CASSLLFNEQFF | TGTGCCAGCAGCTTACTTTTCAATGAGCAGTTCTTC
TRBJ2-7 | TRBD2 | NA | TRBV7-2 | CASSLGISGSGYEQYF | TGTGCCAGCAGCTTAGGGATTAGCGGGAGTGGGTACGAGCAGTACTTC
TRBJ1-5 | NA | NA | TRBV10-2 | CASSLGQRDQPQHF | TGCGCCAGCAGCCTCGGACAGCGTGATCAGCCCCAGCATTTT
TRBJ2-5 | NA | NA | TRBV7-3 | CASSLRERETQYF | TGTGCCAGCAGCTTAAGGGAGCGGGAGACCCAGTACTTC
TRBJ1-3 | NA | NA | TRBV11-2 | CASSSSPGNTIYF | TGTGCCAGCAGCTCTTCCCCTGGAAACACCATATATTTT
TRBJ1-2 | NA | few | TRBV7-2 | CASSFMPQDGYTF | TGTGCCAGCAGCTTTATGCCACAGGATGGCTACACCTTC
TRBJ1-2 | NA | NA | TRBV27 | CASSPVWGGRLQANYGYTF | TGTGCCAGCAGCCCCGTCTGGGGGGGTAGGCTCCAAGCTAACTATGGCTACACCTTC
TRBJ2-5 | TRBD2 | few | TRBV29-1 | CSAENRLATKTQYF | TGCAGCGCCGAAAACAGACTAGCGACGAAGACCCAGTACTTC
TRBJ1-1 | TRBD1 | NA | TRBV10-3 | CAIRGQATNTEAFF | TGTGCCATCAGAGGACAGGCGACGAACACTGAAGCTTTCTTT
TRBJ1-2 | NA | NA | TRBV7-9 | CASSLMAGIGGYTF | TGTGCCAGCAGCTTGATGGCAGGGATCGGCGGCTACACCTTC
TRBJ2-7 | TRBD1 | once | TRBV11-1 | CASSLTGGSYEQYF | TGTGCCAGCAGCTTAACAGGGGGCTCCTACGAGCAGTACTTC
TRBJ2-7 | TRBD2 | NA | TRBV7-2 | CASSLSPGRGSYEQYF | TGTGCCAGCAGCTTATCTCCGGGGAGGGGCTCCTACGAGCAGTACTTC
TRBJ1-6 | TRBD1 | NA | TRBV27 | CASSEGQGRSSYNSPLHF | TGTGCCAGCAGCGAAGGACAGGGGCGAAGCTCCTATAATTCACCCCTCCACTTT
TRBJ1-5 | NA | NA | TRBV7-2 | CASSPRSNQPQHF | TGTGCCAGCAGCCCCCGGAGCAATCAGCCCCAGCATTTT
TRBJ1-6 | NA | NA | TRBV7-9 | CASSSSQVSPLHF | TGTGCCAGCAGCTCGAGTCAAGTTTCCCCCCTCCACTTT
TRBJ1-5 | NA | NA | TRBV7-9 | CASSLEMGGQPQHF | TGTGCCAGCAGCTTAGAAATGGGGGGTCAGCCCCAGCATTTT
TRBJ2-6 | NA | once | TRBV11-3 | CASSHGLSASSGANVLTF | TGTGCCAGCAGCCATGGACTGTCCGCGAGCTCTGGGGCCAACGTCCTGACTTTC
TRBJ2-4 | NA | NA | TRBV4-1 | CASSQEIAPLILAKNIQYF | TGCGCCAGCAGCCAAGAAATAGCCCCTCTTATTCTAGCCAAAAACATTCAGTACTTC
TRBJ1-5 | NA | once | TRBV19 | CASRRDGNQPQHF | TGTGCCAGTAGGAGGGATGGCAATCAGCCCCAGCATTTT
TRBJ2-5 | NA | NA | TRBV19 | CASRQAGETQYF | TGTGCCAGTAGACAGGCAGGAGAGACCCAGTACTTC
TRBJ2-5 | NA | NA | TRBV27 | CASSIRVRETQYF | TGTGCCAGCAGCATTCGGGTCAGAGAGACCCAGTACTTC
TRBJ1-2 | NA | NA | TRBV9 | CASSVSPASVFYGYTF | TGTGCCAGCAGCGTATCGCCAGCGTCCGTATTCTATGGCTACACCTTC
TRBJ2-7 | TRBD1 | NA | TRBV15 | CATSREGQGAYEQYF | TGTGCCACCAGCAGAGAGGGACAGGGGGCTTACGAGCAGTACTTC
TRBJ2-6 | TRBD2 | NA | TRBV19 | CATTGGSGANVLTF | TGTGCCACCACGGGAGGCTCTGGGGCCAACGTCCTGACTTTC
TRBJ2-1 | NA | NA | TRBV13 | CASSLPQGTYNEQFF | TGTGCCAGCAGCTTGCCCCAGGGGACATACAATGAGCAGTTCTTC
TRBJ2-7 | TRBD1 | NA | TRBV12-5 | CASGLVSEGQISWSSYEQYF | TGTGCTAGTGGTTTGGTATCAGAGGGACAGATATCCTGGAGCTCCTACGAGCAGTACTTC
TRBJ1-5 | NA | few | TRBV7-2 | CASSPRTNQPQHF | TGTGCCAGCAGCCCGAGAACCAATCAGCCCCAGCATTTT
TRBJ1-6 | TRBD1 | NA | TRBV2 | CASLGTGSPLHF | TGTGCCAGCCTCGGGACAGGGTCACCCCTCCACTTT
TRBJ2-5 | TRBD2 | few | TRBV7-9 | CASSPGLAGQETQYF | TGTGCCAGCAGCCCGGGACTAGCGGGACAAGAGACCCAGTACTTC
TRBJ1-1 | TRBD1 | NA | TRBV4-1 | CASSQVPGTANTEAFF | TGCGCCAGCAGCCAAGTTCCCGGGACAGCGAACACTGAAGCTTTCTTT
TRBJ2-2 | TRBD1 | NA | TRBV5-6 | CASRISLDRVNTGELFF | TGTGCCAGCAGAATTAGCCTCGACAGGGTGAACACCGGGGAGCTGTTTTTT
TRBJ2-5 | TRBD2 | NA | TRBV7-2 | CASSQTASGGFPIETQYF | TGTGCCAGCAGCCAAACGGCGAGCGGGGGGTTCCCCATTGAGACCCAGTACTTC
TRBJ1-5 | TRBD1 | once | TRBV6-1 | CASRLGQGDQPQHF | TGTGCCAGCAGGTTAGGACAGGGGGATCAGCCCCAGCATTTT
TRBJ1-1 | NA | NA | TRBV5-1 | CATHYSEGEGEAFF | TGCGCCACCCACTATTCGGAGGGCGAGGGTGAAGCTTTCTTT
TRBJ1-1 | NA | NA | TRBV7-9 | CASSQTFRTEAFF | TGTGCCAGCAGCCAAACCTTCAGGACTGAAGCTTTCTTT
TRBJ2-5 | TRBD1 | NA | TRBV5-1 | CASSLQGAETQYF | TGCGCCAGCAGCTTGCAGGGGGCCGAGACCCAGTACTTC
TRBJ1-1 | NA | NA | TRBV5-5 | CASNTEGRYGTEAFF | TGTGCCAGCAATACGGAGGGCAGGTATGGCACTGAAGCTTTCTTT